This section outlines one T cell receptor beta chain sequence together with its context. These data come from a study of blood T cell repertoires in COVID-19. Whole-study context: Samples taken during acute and convalescent COVID-19 were collected in the United States, Italy and Spain. Sources were T cells, B-cell-depleted T cells, or PBMCs; the material itself was cDNA or gDNA.

Original processing notes: Reference gene primer amplification gave estimated nucleated cell counts. Clones were sequenced by immunoSEQ multiplex PCR, and TCRdb holds only the in-frame ones, with some missing. V, J and clone size were drawn from that table, and D and trimming were deduced from the DNA. The table includes about 65,000 clones, roughly 90% detected once. The length of the CDR3 is 14 residues. The V gene lost 3 bases and the J gene lost 1 base, with 7 bases spanning the gap. In germline, CDR1 is SEHNR, CDR2 FQNEAQ (reference sequence). The sequence derives from a man in his 60s with acute or convalescent COVID-19. Sequencing was performed on peripheral blood. The chain carries TRBV7-9 and TRBJ1-3, with D perhaps matching TRBD1 (6 bases). The CDR3 nucleotides are TGTGCCAGCAGCTTGGACAGTTCTGGAAACACCATATATTTT. Encoded protein: CASSLDSSGNTIYF.